Listed here are 30 T cell receptor beta chains from one sample, sequenced in a study of cytomegalovirus exposure and HLA in healthy donors. Only in-frame clones appear in the TCRdb table, and some are missing; sequencing was by immunoSEQ multiplex PCR. The sample carries about 57,000 clones, approximately 95% recorded once. Specimen: PBMCs. These receptors all stem from a woman between 18 and 30 years old in good health and CMV-seronegative.

V gene TRBV5-4 combines with J gene TRBJ2-1; weak D call: TRBD2 (5 bases). The CDR3 extends over 14 amino acids. V lost 5 bases and J lost 8, with 17 bases in between. CDR1 SGHNT and CDR2 YYREEE come from the germline V gene (reference sequence). CDR3 protein: CASSTSPTVDEQFF. CDR3 bases: TGTGCCAGCAGTACTAGTCCTACTGTAGATGAGCAGTTCTTC.

The chain carries TRBV5-5 and TRBJ2-7; TRBD2 aligns across 11 bases. V shed 0 bases and J 11 bases; nucleotides not matched to a gene: 4. The CDR3 consists of 13 residues. Germline loops: CDR1 SGHKS, CDR2 YYEKEE (reference sequence). This chain's CDR3 is CASSLVTSGMEYV. The DNA of the CDR3 is TGTGCCAGCAGCTTGGTGACTAGCGGGATGGAGTACGTC.

The V and J genes are TRBV15 and TRBJ1-2; TRBD1 agrees at 10 bases. V was pared by 3 bases and J by 4 bases, with 8 bases of the junction left unmatched. The CDR3 is made up of 16 amino acids. The germline V gene has CDR1 LNHNV and CDR2 YYDKDF (reference sequence). The CDR3 sequence: CATSRGGTGELYGYTF. DNA for the CDR3: TGTGCCACCAGCAGGGGGGGGACAGGGGAGCTCTATGGCTACACCTTC.

This rearrangement joins TRBV29-1 to TRBJ2-3, with D unresolved. CDR3 length: 14 residues. Looked up from germline, CDR1 is SQVTM and CDR2 is ANQGSEA. With 3 bases removed from V and 2 bases from J, the gap between germline ends came to 12 bases. The CDR3 reads CSVDSSENTDTQYF. The DNA of the CDR3 is TGCAGCGTTGACTCCAGCGAGAACACAGATACGCAGTATTTT.

This chain uses TRBV7-9 with TRBJ1-1; D not resolved. The CDR3 is made up of 15 amino acids. Looked up from germline, CDR1 is SEHNR and CDR2 is FQNEAQ (reference sequence). V was shortened by 5 bases and J by 1 base, with 14 bases between the two germline ends. CDR3 amino acids: CASSPLAGTNTEAFF. The CDR3, as DNA: TGTGCCAGCAGCCCCCTCGCAGGAACGAACACTGAAGCTTTCTTT.

The gene calls are TRBV5-1 and TRBJ2-1; 7 bases fit TRBD1. V was pared by 4 bases and J by 2 bases, with 6 bases of the junction left unmatched. The CDR3 is 15 residues long. CDR1 and CDR2 from the germline V gene are SGHRS and YFSETQ. CDR3 loop: CASSNRQGAYNEQFF. The CDR3 region has the DNA TGCGCCAGCAGCAACCGACAGGGAGCCTACAATGAGCAGTTCTTC.

The chain couples TRBV6-6 to TRBJ1-3, with a tentative D call TRBD1 (6 bases). CDR3 length: 16 residues. V lost 6 bases to trimming and J lost 0 bases, with 15 bases between them. The germline CDR1 and CDR2 sequences are MNHNY and SVGAGI (reference sequence). The CDR3 region has the DNA TGTGCCAGCAGCCTACGACAGGACTTCTCTGGAAACACCATATATTTT. It codes for CASSLRQDFSGNTIYF.

The chain joins TRBV27 to TRBJ1-2; TRBD1 aligns across 8 bases. The ends lost 4 bases at V and 5 bases at J; junction bases unmatched: 9. This CDR3 contains 15 residues. Germline V gene sequence: CDR1 MNHEY, CDR2 SMNVEV (reference sequence). CDR3 in DNA: TGTGCCAGCAGTTCCGCCGGACAGGGTTCGTATGGCTACACCTTC. Translating gives CASSSAGQGSYGYTF.

This chain uses TRBV5-4 with TRBJ2-1; TRBD2 agrees at 7 bases. The V and J ends lost 4 bases and 3 bases, in that order; junction bases with no gene match: 19. CDR3 length equals 19 residues. Germline assignment: CDR1 SGHNT and CDR2 YYREEE (reference sequence). The CDR3 sequence is CASSLWFFYGGRVYNEQFF. The CDR3, as DNA: TGTGCCAGCAGCCTCTGGTTTTTTTATGGCGGGAGAGTCTACAATGAGCAGTTCTTC.

This clone was counted once. The rearrangement uses TRBV4-2 and TRBJ2-5; 10 positions agree with TRBD1. The CDR3 loop spans 17 amino acids. Germline loops: CDR1 LGHNA, CDR2 YNFKEQ. The V segment lost 3 bases and the J segment 2 bases; nucleotides outside the gene matches: 9. In nucleotides, the CDR3 is TGTGCCAGCAGCCAGGCCTTAGGGGGACAGGGGCAAGAGACCCAGTACTTC. Translating gives CASSQALGGQGQETQYF.

This clone was picked up a small number of times. The chain is built from TRBV6-5 and TRBJ2-5, with 8 bases aligning to TRBD1. CDR1 and CDR2 (germline): MNHEY, SVGAGI. The length of the CDR3 is 14 residues. V gave up 6 bases and J gave up 4 bases; unmatched junction bases: 7. The CDR3 here is CASSHRDRRETQYF. DNA for the CDR3: TGTGCCAGCAGCCATAGGGACAGGAGAGAGACCCAGTACTTC.

The V and J genes are TRBV7-9 and TRBJ1-1; no clear D. The ends were cut back, 4 bases at V and 0 bases at J, with 15 bases in the middle. CDR3 length: 16 amino acids. Per the germline V gene, CDR1 is SEHNR and CDR2 is FQNEAQ (reference sequence). CDR3 amino acids: CASSSWSPTVNTEAFF. CDR3 DNA sequence: TGTGCCAGCAGCTCGTGGTCCCCTACAGTGAACACTGAAGCTTTCTTT.

J is TRBJ2-1 and V is TRBV4-2; weak D call: TRBD1 (5 bases). Per the germline V gene, CDR1 is LGHNA and CDR2 is YNFKEQ. The CDR3 runs 16 residues. The ends were cut back, 0 bases at V and 5 bases at J, with 14 bases in the middle. DNA for the CDR3: TGTGCCAGCAGCCAAGAGAAGGACACCCGGCACAATGAGCAGTTCTTC. This gives the protein CASSQEKDTRHNEQFF.

The chain carries TRBV7-3 and TRBJ2-2, with a possible D match to TRBD2 (7 bases). V was shortened by 5 bases and J by 5 bases, with 15 bases between the two germline ends. This CDR3 is 15 amino acids long. Germline CDR1 is SGHTA and CDR2 is FQGTGA. The CDR3 region has the DNA TGTGCCAGCAGCCTGATCGGGGGGCTGACCGGGGAGCTGTTTTTT. As protein: CASSLIGGLTGELFF.

The gene calls are TRBV27 and TRBJ1-1, with 7 bases fitting TRBD1. Looked up from germline, CDR1 is MNHEY and CDR2 is SMNVEV (reference sequence). With V trimmed by 3 bases and J by 3 bases, 16 bases remained unmatched. The CDR3 is 18 amino acids. CDR3 coding DNA: TGTGCCAGCAGTTTGCATACCATCGGGACAGCGACATACACTGAAGCTTTCTTT. This sequence encodes CASSLHTIGTATYTEAFF.

V gene TRBV7-8 combines with J gene TRBJ2-2; D unresolved. Germline values: CDR1 SGHVS, CDR2 FQNEAQ. This CDR3 has 15 amino acids. V gave up 6 bases and J gave up 0 bases, with 11 bases separating them. The CDR3 is CASSIIQANTGELFF. CDR3 nucleotides: TGTGCCAGCAGTATAATTCAGGCGAACACCGGGGAGCTGTTTTTT.

The V and J genes are TRBV5-5 and TRBJ1-2; 7 bases agree with TRBD1. This CDR3 region has 16 residues. Germline assignment: CDR1 SGHKS and CDR2 YYEKEE (reference sequence). The V segment lost 4 bases and the J segment 4 bases; nucleotides outside the gene matches: 13. The CDR3 nucleotides read TGTGCCAGCAGCACTAGGGACAGCGCCAACCTCTATGGCTACACCTTC. This codes for CASSTRDSANLYGYTF.

The chain carries TRBV30 and TRBJ1-4; 7 bases map to TRBD1. Germline-derived CDR1 and CDR2 are GTSNPN and SVGIG (reference sequence). V lost 5 bases and J lost 7; bases outside the gene matches: 10. The CDR3 is 14 amino acids. The CDR3 DNA is TGTGCCTGGGCCACCGGGACAGCTGCTGAAAAACTGTTTTTT. Translated, it gives CAWATGTAAEKLFF.

The chain recombines TRBV11-3 with TRBJ1-1, with TRBD1 matching 8 bases. V lost 6 bases to trimming and J lost 11 bases; unmatched junction nucleotides: 8. This CDR3 contains 12 residues. Germline CDR1 SGHNT, CDR2 YENEEA. CDR3 sequence reads: CASRPDRGDAFF. Written as DNA, the CDR3 is TGTGCCAGCAGGCCTGACAGGGGAGACGCTTTCTTT.

The rearrangement joins TRBV7-8 to TRBJ2-5, with 11 nucleotides matching TRBD2. CDR1 and CDR2 (germline): SGHVS, FQNEAQ. V was pared by 1 base and J by 1 base, with 5 bases of the junction left unmatched. This CDR3 has 17 amino acids. The CDR3 DNA is TGTGCCAGCAGCTTAGAGTCTAGCGGGGGGTCCCAAGAGACCCAGTACTTC. As protein: CASSLESSGGSQETQYF.

V and J are TRBV20-1 and TRBJ2-3, with TRBD2 matching 8 bases. V gave up 6 bases and J gave up 10 bases; unmatched junction bases: 6. CDR3 length: 11 residues. CDR1 and CDR2 from the germline V gene are DFQATT and SNEGSKA (reference sequence). CDR3 in DNA: TGCAGTGCCTTTACTAGCGGTCCGCAGTATTTT. Translating gives CSAFTSGPQYF.

The V call is TRBV7-9, the J call TRBJ2-7; 8 bases are a match to TRBD1. Losses at the gene ends were 5 bases for V and 0 bases for J; bases not matched to a gene: 6. CDR1 and CDR2 from the germline V gene are SEHNR and FQNEAQ (reference sequence). This CDR3 comprises 15 residues. CDR3 sequence (DNA): TGTGCCAGCAGCGGACAGGGCACCAGCTCCTACGAGCAGTACGTC. Protein: CASSGQGTSSYEQYV.

This chain connects TRBV11-1 to TRBJ2-1, with TRBD2 matching over 11 bases. The V segment lost 3 bases and the J segment 9 bases; nucleotides outside the gene matches: 7. The CDR3 consists of 15 residues. Looked up from germline, CDR1 is SGHAT and CDR2 is FQDESV (reference sequence). In DNA form, the CDR3 reads TGTGCCAGCAGCTTTTTAGCGGGGGGGCCGGGTGAGCAGTTCTTC. As protein: CASSFLAGGPGEQFF.

V is TRBV12-2 and J is TRBJ2-7; the table assigns TRBD1, which was not confirmed against the DNA. TRBV12-2 is described as a pseudogene. The CDR3 totals 18 residues. CDR3 in DNA: TGTGCAAGTCGCCCCCGATGCTTCCGGGACAGGGTTCCCAACGAGCAGTACGTC. It encodes CASRPRCFRDRVPNEQYV.

The chain couples TRBV10-3 to TRBJ1-5; TRBD1 agrees at 8 bases. V was clipped by 4 bases and J by 5 bases; unmatched bases: 7. Germline values: CDR1 ENHRY, CDR2 SYGVKD. This CDR3 contains 15 residues. CDR3 in DNA: TGTGCCATCAGTGTCGGGGACAGGCCCCATCAGCCCCAGCATTTT. Residues: CAISVGDRPHQPQHF.

The CDR3 DNA follows: TGTGCCAGCAGGAGAGGGTTCTCCTACAATGAGCAGTTCTTC. Its translation: CASRRGFSYNEQFF. The chain couples TRBV6-5 to TRBJ2-1, with D maybe TRBD2 (5 bases). The CDR3 runs 14 residues. Trimming removed 6 bases from V and 0 bases from J, with 9 bases in between. Germline CDR1 is MNHEY and CDR2 is SVGAGI.

The genes are TRBV11-3 and TRBJ2-3, with TRBD1 matching over 8 bases. The junction had 8 bases not matched to a gene; V was cut back by 0 bases and J by 3 bases. This CDR3 is built from 17 residues. Germline-derived CDR1 and CDR2 are SGHNT and YENEEA. The CDR3 sequence is CASSLDATGEATDTQYF. The CDR3 nucleotides read TGTGCCAGCAGCTTAGACGCGACAGGGGAGGCTACAGATACGCAGTATTTT.

This clone was seen once. This chain uses TRBV29-1 with TRBJ2-5; D is undetermined. The CDR3 is made up of 13 amino acids. Per the germline V gene, CDR1 is SQVTM and CDR2 is ANQGSEA. Trimming stripped 8 bases from V and 2 bases from J, with 15 bases between. The CDR3 DNA sequence: TGCAGCTACGAACCCCCAGCGCAAGAGACCCAGTACTTC. Protein: CSYEPPAQETQYF. The full variable domain, rest sourced from reference TRBV29-1 and TRBJ2-5, is SAVISQKPSRDICQRGTSLTIQCQVDSQVTMMFWYRQQPGQSLTLIATANQGSEATYESGFVIDKFPISRPNLTFSTLTVSNMSPEDSSIYLCSYEPPAQETQYFGPGTRLLVL.

The chain carries TRBV25-1 and TRBJ2-3; 10 nucleotides match TRBD2. Per the germline V gene, CDR1 is MGHDK and CDR2 is SYGVNS. CDR3 length equals 18 residues. V lost 4 bases, J lost 4 bases, and 14 bases stayed unmatched. CDR3 in amino acids: CASSGLVRLAGDADTQYF. CDR3 nucleotide sequence: TGTGCCAGCAGTGGGCTCGTTCGGCTAGCGGGGGATGCAGATACGCAGTATTTT.

This clone came up once. The chain is built from TRBV6-5 and TRBJ1-1, with 8 bases that match TRBD1. Germline CDR1 and CDR2: MNHEY and SVGAGI. The CDR3 length is 15 residues. With V trimmed by 3 bases and J by 6 bases, 9 bases remained unmatched. CDR3 residues: CASSYAGQEGSEAFF. DNA for the CDR3: TGTGCCAGCAGTTATGCGGGACAGGAGGGATCTGAAGCTTTCTTT.